Below, 13 T cell receptor beta chains from the same sample are listed, as sequenced in a study of T cell responses to AZD1222 COVID-19 vaccine. Sequenced by immunoSEQ multiplex PCR; TCRdb stores in-frame clones only, minus some. The table includes about 100,000 clones, about nine tenths detected once. The sequencing here drew on peripheral blood, taken 28 days after the second AZD1222 dose. The receptors stem from an adult who received the AZD1222 COVID-19 vaccine.

The chain employs TRBV15 and TRBJ1-1, with D uncertain. CDR3 length: 15 residues. In germline, CDR1 is LNHNV, CDR2 YYDKDF (reference sequence). Trimming removed 0 bases at V and 4 bases at J, with 12 bases between. CDR3 residues: CATSRDRSVGTEAFF. The CDR3 coding sequence is TGTGCCACCAGCAGAGATAGGAGCGTGGGCACTGAAGCTTTCTTT.

The chain carries TRBV9 and TRBJ2-2; D gene unclear. The CDR3 runs to 12 residues. V was clipped by 5 bases and J by 1 base, with 3 bases between them. CDR1 is SGDLS and CDR2 is YYNGEE in the germline V gene. CDR3 loop: CASRENTGELFF. CDR3 in DNA: TGTGCCAGCAGAGAGAACACCGGGGAGCTGTTTTTT.

The V and J genes are TRBV7-9 and TRBJ1-2, with 7 bases lining up with TRBD1. Germline values: CDR1 SEHNR, CDR2 FQNEAQ (reference sequence). V was clipped by 7 bases and J by 2 bases; unmatched bases: 7. The CDR3 has 14 amino acids. The CDR3: CASTRQGGNYGYTF. The CDR3 DNA follows: TGTGCCAGCACCCGACAGGGAGGGAACTATGGCTACACCTTC.

The J gene is TRBJ2-7, the V gene TRBV19; TRBD2 matches at 11 bases. Germline CDR1 is LNHDA and CDR2 is SQIVND (reference sequence). V lost 5 bases and J lost 3; bases outside the gene matches: 3. The length of the CDR3 is 14 residues. The CDR3 region is CASSSGTSGYEQYF. CDR3 DNA: TGTGCCAGTAGTTCCGGGACTAGCGGCTACGAGCAGTACTTC.

A word on this clone: Other DNA sequences of this sample code for an identical CDR3. The chain employs TRBV5-1 and TRBJ2-1; 13 nucleotides agree with TRBD2. Germline assignment: CDR1 SGHRS and CDR2 YFSETQ. J lost 1 base, V lost 3 bases, and 1 base had no gene match. This CDR3 is 16 amino acids long. The CDR3 bases are TGCGCCAGCAGCTGGGGACTAGCGGGGTCCTACAATGAGCAGTTCTTC. Amino acid sequence: CASSWGLAGSYNEQFF.

The chain is built from TRBV11-2 and TRBJ1-2, with D unclear. The V gene lost 3 bases and the J gene lost 8 bases, with 7 bases spanning the gap. Germline CDR1 reads SGHAT; CDR2 reads FQNNGV. This CDR3 comprises 11 residues. For the CDR3, the DNA is TGTGCCAGCAGCTTTGCAACGGGCTACACCTTC. It encodes CASSFATGYTF.

The chain combines TRBV5-6 with TRBJ2-7; possibly TRBD1 for D (6 bases). The CDR3 sequence is 12 residues long. Germline-derived CDR1 and CDR2 are SGHDT and YYEEEE. The V gene lost 4 bases and the J gene lost 3 bases, with 8 bases spanning the gap. DNA for the CDR3: TGTGCCAGCAGCGCAGGGGACTACGAGCAGTACTTC. Translated: CASSAGDYEQYF.

The gene calls are TRBV11-2 and TRBJ2-7; 7 nucleotides line up with TRBD1. The length of the CDR3 is 13 residues. Trimming at V came to 4 bases and at J to 3 bases, leaving 3 bases not matched to a gene. The germline V gene has CDR1 SGHAT and CDR2 FQNNGV. DNA for the CDR3: TGTGCCAGCAGCTGGGACAGTCACTACGAGCAGTACTTC. Translating it yields CASSWDSHYEQYF.

The chain has TRBV5-4 and TRBJ1-1; no firm D call. The length of the CDR3 is 15 residues. Per germline, CDR1 SGHNT and CDR2 YYREEE (reference sequence). V was shortened by 0 bases and J by 4 bases, with 13 bases between the two germline ends. The CDR3 reads CASSLDASGVTEAFF. CDR3 nucleotide sequence: TGTGCCAGCAGCTTGGATGCTAGCGGGGTCACTGAAGCTTTCTTT.

V gene TRBV6-2 or TRBV6-3 combines with J gene TRBJ1-3; 7 positions agree with TRBD1. This CDR3 has 14 residues. Trimming cost V 6 bases and J 2 bases; bases outside gene matches: 4. CDR1 and CDR2 from the germline V gene are MNHEY and SVGEGT. The CDR3 loop is CASSPGTAGNTIYF. DNA of the CDR3: TGTGCCAGCAGCCCCGGGACAGCTGGAAACACCATATATTTT.

As to this clone: The sample contains more than one DNA sequence encoding this CDR3. The V call is TRBV6-5, the J call TRBJ1-5; D gene unclear. CDR1 MNHEY and CDR2 SVGAGI come from the germline V gene. The ends were cut back, 6 bases at V and 3 bases at J, with 6 bases in the middle. This CDR3 contains 12 residues. The CDR3 region has the DNA TGTGCCAGCAGGGGCTCCAATCAGCCCCAGCATTTT. It encodes CASRGSNQPQHF.

Of note for this clone: Other DNA sequences in this sample translate to the same CDR3. The rearrangement uses TRBV6-5 and TRBJ2-3; TRBD2 is a possible D gene (5 bases). The CDR3 loop spans 15 amino acids. CDR1 is MNHEY and CDR2 is SVGAGI in the germline V gene. Between the trimmed V and J ends, which lost 5 bases and 2 bases, there was a span of 14 bases. CDR3 sequence (DNA): TGTGCCAGCAGTCCCCTAGCCGGAGACACAGATACGCAGTATTTT. Translating it yields CASSPLAGDTDTQYF.

This chain uses TRBV6-5 with TRBJ1-1; 8 bases are shared with TRBD1. The CDR3 totals 12 residues. The germline gives CDR1 MNHEY, CDR2 SVGAGI. V was pared by 6 bases and J by 10 bases, with 7 bases of the junction left unmatched. The CDR3 DNA follows: TGTGCCAGCAGCCTAGGACAGGGAAGAGCTTTCTTT. Protein sequence: CASSLGQGRAFF.